The clone carrying this T cell receptor (beta chain) has a count of ten or more. The antigen is not known. The sample is drawn from a study of early T cells in non-severe SARS-CoV-2 infection. Across the whole study: Unsorted whole-blood RNA was sequenced in bulk, leaving chains unpaired. Points from the study as a whole: Matching with VDJdb favored anti-spike CD8 responses (missing private and CD4 specificities).

Researchers attached unique molecular identifiers to individual cDNA molecules. TCRdb re-analysed the 5' RACE reads in MiXCR, keeping a single row per CDR3 protein. The sample carries roughly 62,000 distinct CDR3 sequences, under 10% recorded once. The junction had 6 bases not matched to a gene; V was cut back by 3 bases and J by 8 bases. CDR1 and CDR2 from the germline V gene are SGHNT and YYREEE (reference sequence). The CDR3 loop spans 14 amino acids. Sequencing input: whole blood. The rearrangement links TRBV5-4 to TRBJ2-1; 9 nucleotides match TRBD2. The sequence came from an adult who was a healthcare worker with PCR-confirmed SARS-CoV-2 infection or an uninfected control (not recorded which). CDR3 amino acids: CASSSAGGSDEQFF. For the CDR3, the DNA is TGTGCCAGCAGCTCAGCGGGAGGATCGGATGAGCAGTTCTTC.